This T cell receptor (beta chain) came from a study of shared clonotypes between healthy human individuals. Whole-study results and caveats: Naive subsets generally exceeded memory subsets in estimated richness.

Terminally differentiated effector memory CD45RA+ cells were excluded by CCR7 positive selection of CD45RO-negative cells. Looked up from germline, CDR1 is SGHDT and CDR2 is YYEEEE. Deletions cut 0 bases from V and 0 bases from J, with 6 bases between. The CDR3 extends over 15 amino acids. Comments on this clone: Its antigen is as yet unknown.

Assay used: immunoSEQ multiplex PCR; TCRdb lists only in-frame clones, some missing. The table includes 600,000 or so clones, approximately 96% detected once. The material sequenced was naive CD8+ T cells sorted from blood. The origin of this receptor is a woman aged 25 to 39 in good health. The rearrangement links TRBV5-6 to TRBJ2-2; no reliable D call. For the CDR3, the DNA is TGTGCCAGCAGCTTGGGACATACGAACACCGGGGAGCTGTTTTTT. It is translated as CASSLGHTNTGELFF. The entire variable domain, with the rest obtained from reference TRBV5-6 and TRBJ2-2, is as follows: DAGVTQSPTHLIKTRGQQVTLRCSPKSGHDTVSWYQQALGQGPQFIFQYYEEEERQRGNFPDRFSGHQFPNYSSELNVNALLLGDSALYLCASSLGHTNTGELFFGEGSRLTVL.